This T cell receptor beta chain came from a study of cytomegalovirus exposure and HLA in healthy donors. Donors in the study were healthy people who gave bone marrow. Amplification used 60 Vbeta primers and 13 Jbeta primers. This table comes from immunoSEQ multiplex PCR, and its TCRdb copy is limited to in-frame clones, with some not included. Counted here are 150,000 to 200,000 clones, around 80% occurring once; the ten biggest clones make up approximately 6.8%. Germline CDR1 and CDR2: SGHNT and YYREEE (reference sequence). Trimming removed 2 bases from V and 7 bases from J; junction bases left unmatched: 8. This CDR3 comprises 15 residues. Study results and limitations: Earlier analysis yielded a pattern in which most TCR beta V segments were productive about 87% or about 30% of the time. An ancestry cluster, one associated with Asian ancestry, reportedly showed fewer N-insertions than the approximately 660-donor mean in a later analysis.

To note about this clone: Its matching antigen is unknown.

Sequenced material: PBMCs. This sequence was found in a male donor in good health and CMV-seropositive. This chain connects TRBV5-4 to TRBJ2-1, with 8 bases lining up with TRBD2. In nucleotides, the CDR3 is TGTGCCAGCAGCTTCCGGTGGCGGGAGGCGAATGAGCAGTTCTTC. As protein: CASSFRWREANEQFF. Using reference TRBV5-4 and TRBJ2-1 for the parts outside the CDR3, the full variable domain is ETGVTQSPTHLIKTRGQQVTLRCSSQSGHNTVSWYQQALGQGPQFIFQYYREEENGRGNFPPRFSGLQFPNYSSELNVNALELDDSALYLCASSFRWREANEQFFGPGTRLTVL.